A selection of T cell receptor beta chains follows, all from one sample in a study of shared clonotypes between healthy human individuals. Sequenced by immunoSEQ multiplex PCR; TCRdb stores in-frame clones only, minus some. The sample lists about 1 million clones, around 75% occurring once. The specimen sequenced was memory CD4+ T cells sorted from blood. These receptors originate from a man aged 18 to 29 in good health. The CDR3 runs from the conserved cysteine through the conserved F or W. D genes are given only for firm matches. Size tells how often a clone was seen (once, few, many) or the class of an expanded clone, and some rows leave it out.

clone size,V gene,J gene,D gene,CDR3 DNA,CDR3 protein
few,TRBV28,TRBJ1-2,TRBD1,TGTGCCAGCAGCCGCAGGGCGGGACAGCTTTATGGCTACACCTTC,CASSRRAGQLYGYTF
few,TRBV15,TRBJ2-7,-,TGTGCCACCAGCCGGGACCGGGGTTACGAGCAGTACTTC,CATSRDRGYEQYF
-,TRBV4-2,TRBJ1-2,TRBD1,TGTGCCAGCAGCCAAGACCAGGACAGGGGAGGATATGGCTACACCTTC,CASSQDQDRGGYGYTF
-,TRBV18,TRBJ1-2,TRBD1,TGTGCCAGCTCCGGGACAGGGGTTCCCTCTATCTATGGCTACACCTTC,CASSGTGVPSIYGYTF
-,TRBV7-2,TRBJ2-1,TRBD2,TGTGCCAGCAGCTCACTAGCGGGAGGGCGGAATGAGCAGTTCTTC,CASSSLAGGRNEQFF
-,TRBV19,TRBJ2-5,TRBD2,TGTGCCAGTAGTATGCAAGCGGGGGGGAAGACCCAGTACTTC,CASSMQAGGKTQYF
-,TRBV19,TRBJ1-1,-,TGTGCCAGTAGTATACGGAGGGGGAACCCGAACACTGAAGCTTTCTTT,CASSIRRGNPNTEAFF
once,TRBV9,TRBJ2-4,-,TGTGCCAGCAGCGCCGAGGCCAGGGGTGGATGGAACATTCAGTACTTC,CASSAEARGGWNIQYF
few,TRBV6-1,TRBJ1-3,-,TGTGCCAGCAGTGACGGTGCCGGAAACACCATATATTTT,CASSDGAGNTIYF
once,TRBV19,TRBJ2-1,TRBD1,TGTGCCAGTAGTGGGGGACAGGGAAATGAGCAGTTCTTC,CASSGGQGNEQFF
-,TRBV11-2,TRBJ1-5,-,TGTGCCAGCAGCTTAACGGAAACGCGGCCCCAGCATTTT,CASSLTETRPQHF
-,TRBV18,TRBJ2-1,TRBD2,TGTGCCAGCTCACGACTAGCGGGGTACAGCTCCTACAATGAGCAGTTCTTC,CASSRLAGYSSYNEQFF
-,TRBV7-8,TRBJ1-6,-,TGTGCCAGCAGCTTAGCGTTATATAATGGTTCACCCCTCCACTTT,CASSLALYNGSPLHF
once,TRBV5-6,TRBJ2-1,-,TGTGCCAGCAGCTTGGCTGGGGGAGCGGTCTACAATGAGCAGTTCTTC,CASSLAGGAVYNEQFF
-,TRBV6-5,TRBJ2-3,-,TGTGCCAGCAGAACTCTAGCACACACAGATACGCAGTATTTT,CASRTLAHTDTQYF
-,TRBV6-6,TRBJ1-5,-,TGTGCCAGCAGTTTTACAGGGAATCAGCCCCAGCATTTT,CASSFTGNQPQHF
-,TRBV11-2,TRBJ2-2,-,TGTGCCAGCAGCCCCGAGTACACCGGGGAGCTGTTTTTT,CASSPEYTGELFF
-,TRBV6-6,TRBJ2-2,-,TGTGCCAGCAGTTACTCGCAGGCGGTAGGGGAGCTGTTTTTT,CASSYSQAVGELFF
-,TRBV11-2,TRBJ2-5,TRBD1,TGTGCCAGCAGCTTCGACAGGGTACGAGAGACCCAGTACTTC,CASSFDRVRETQYF
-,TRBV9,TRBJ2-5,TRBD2,TGTGCCAGCAGCGTAGGGGCTAGCGGGAAAGAGACCCAGTACTTC,CASSVGASGKETQYF
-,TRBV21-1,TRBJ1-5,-,TGTGCCAGCAGCAAAGATTTGACAGGGGAGAGGGGCAATCAGCCCCAGCATTTT,CASSKDLTGERGNQPQHF
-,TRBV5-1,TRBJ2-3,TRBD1,TGCGCCAGCAGCTTCCGGGACAGAAGCACAGATACGCAGTATTTT,CASSFRDRSTDTQYF
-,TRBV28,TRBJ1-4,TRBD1,TGTGCCAGCAGTTTATGGACAGGGGCGGAAAAACTGTTTTTT,CASSLWTGAEKLFF
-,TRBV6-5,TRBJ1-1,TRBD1,TGTGCCAGCAGTGTAGACAGGGGCACTGAAGCTTTCTTT,CASSVDRGTEAFF
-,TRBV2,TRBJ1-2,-,TGTGCCAGCAGTGTGATTACGACTAACTATGGCTACACCTTC,CASSVITTNYGYTF
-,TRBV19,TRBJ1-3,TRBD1,TGTGCCACCGGGACAGGGGCTGGAAACACCATATATTTT,CATGTGAGNTIYF
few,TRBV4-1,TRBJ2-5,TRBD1,TGCGCCAGCAGCCAAGATTCGGCAGGGGGCGCAGAGACCCAGTACTTC,CASSQDSAGGAETQYF
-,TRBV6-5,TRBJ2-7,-,TGTGCCAGCAGTTACGGGACCCGCGCCTACGAGCAGTACTTC,CASSYGTRAYEQYF
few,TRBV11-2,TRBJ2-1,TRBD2,TGTGCCAGCAGCCGAACCTCGACTAGCGGGAGGTCAAATGAGCAGTTCTTC,CASSRTSTSGRSNEQFF
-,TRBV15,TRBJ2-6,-,TGTGCCACCAGCAGAGCCACGGCTCTCTCTGGGGCCAACGTCCTGACTTTC,CATSRATALSGANVLTF
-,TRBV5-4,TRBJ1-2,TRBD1,TGTGCCAGCAGCGGGGACAGGGGAGGTGGCTACACCTTC,CASSGDRGGGYTF
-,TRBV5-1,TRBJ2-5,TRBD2,TGCGCCAGCAGCCCGGGGACTAGCGGGCCCCAAGAGACCCAGTACTTC,CASSPGTSGPQETQYF
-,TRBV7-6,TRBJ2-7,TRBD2,TGTGCCAGCAGCTTAGGGGCGGGGGGGCCCTACGAGCAGTACTTC,CASSLGAGGPYEQYF